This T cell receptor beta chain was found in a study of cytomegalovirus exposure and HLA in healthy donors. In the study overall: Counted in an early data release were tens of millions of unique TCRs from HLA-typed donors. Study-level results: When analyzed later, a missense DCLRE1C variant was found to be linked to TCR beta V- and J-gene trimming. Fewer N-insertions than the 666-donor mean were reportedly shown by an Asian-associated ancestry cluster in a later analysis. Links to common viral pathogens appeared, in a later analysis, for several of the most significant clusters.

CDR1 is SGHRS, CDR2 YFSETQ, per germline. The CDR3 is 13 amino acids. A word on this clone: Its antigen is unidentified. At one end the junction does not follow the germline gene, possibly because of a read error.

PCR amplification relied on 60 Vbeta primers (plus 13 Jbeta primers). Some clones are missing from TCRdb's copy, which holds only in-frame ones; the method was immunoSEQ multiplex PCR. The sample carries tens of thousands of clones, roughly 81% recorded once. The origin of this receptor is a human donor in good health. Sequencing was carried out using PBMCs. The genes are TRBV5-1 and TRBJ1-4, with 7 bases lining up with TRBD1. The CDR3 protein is CASSSSPGQDPIF. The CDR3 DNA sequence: TGCGCCAGCAGCTCCTCCCCAGGACAGGACCCGATTTTT.